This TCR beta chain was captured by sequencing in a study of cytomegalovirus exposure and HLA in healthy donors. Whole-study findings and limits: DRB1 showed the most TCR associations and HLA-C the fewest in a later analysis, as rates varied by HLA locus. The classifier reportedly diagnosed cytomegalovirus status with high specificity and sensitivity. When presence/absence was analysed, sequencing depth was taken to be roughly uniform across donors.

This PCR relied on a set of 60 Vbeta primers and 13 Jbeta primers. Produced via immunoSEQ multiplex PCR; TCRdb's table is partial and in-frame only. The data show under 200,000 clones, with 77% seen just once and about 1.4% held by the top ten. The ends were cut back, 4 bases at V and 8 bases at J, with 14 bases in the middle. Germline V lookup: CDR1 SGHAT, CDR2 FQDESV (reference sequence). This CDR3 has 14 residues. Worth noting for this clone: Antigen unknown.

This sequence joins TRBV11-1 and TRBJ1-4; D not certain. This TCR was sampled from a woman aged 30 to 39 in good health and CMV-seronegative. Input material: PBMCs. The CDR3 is CASSSDTSGEKLFF. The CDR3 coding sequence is TGTGCCAGCAGCTCTGATACCTCGGGAGAAAAACTGTTTTTT. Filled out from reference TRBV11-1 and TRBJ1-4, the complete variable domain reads EAEVAQSPRYKITEKSQAVAFWCDPISGHATLYWYRQILGQGPELLVQFQDESVVDDSQLPKDRFSAERLKGVDSTLKIQPAELGDSAMYLCASSSDTSGEKLFFGSGTQLSVL.